Presented here are 5 T cell receptor beta chains from one specimen sequenced in a study of CD8 T cells in ankylosing spondylitis. TCRdb fed the 5' RACE reads into MiXCR, producing one record per CDR3 protein. The sample contains 200,000 to 300,000 distinct CDR3 sequences, around 11% of which appear only once. The sample comprised blood, either unsorted or a sorted T cell fraction (not recorded which). The source is a male donor with ankylosing spondylitis or in good health (not recorded which).

This clonotype was recorded at least ten times. The V call is TRBV4-1, the J call TRBJ1-1, with a possible D match to TRBD1 (5 bases). Trimming took off 4 bases at V and 6 bases at J, with 18 bases between the two ends. Per germline, CDR1 MGHRA and CDR2 YSYEKL. This CDR3 has 15 residues. CDR3 DNA sequence: TGCGCCAGCAGCCGTGGAGTGGGTCGGGGCGCTGAAGCTTTCTTT. Protein sequence: CASSRGVGRGAEAFF.

This chain joins TRBV29-1 and TRBJ2-5, with TRBD2 as a possible D gene (6 bases). The ends were cut back, 0 bases at V and 7 bases at J, with 18 bases in the middle. The CDR3 loop spans 15 amino acids. Germline CDR1 SQVTM, CDR2 ANQGSEA. This chain's CDR3 is CSVEDLKGTWGTQYF. The CDR3 DNA is TGCAGCGTTGAAGATTTAAAGGGGACTTGGGGGACCCAGTACTTC. The variable domain in full, with the rest retrieved from reference TRBV29-1 and TRBJ2-5, is SAVISQKPSRDICQRGTSLTIQCQVDSQVTMMFWYRQQPGQSLTLIATANQGSEATYESGFVIDKFPISRPNLTFSTLTVSNMSPEDSSIYLCSVEDLKGTWGTQYFGPGTRLLVL.

This clonotype has at least ten counts. Here the CDR3 DNA reads TGTGCCAGCAGCCATTACCCTATTACAGGGGATGACACCGGGGAGCTGTTTTTT. This sequence encodes CASSHYPITGDDTGELFF. This chain uses TRBV3-1 with TRBJ2-2, with 7 bases identical to TRBD1. Germline V CDR1 and CDR2: LGHDT, YNNKEL (reference sequence). CDR3 length: 18 amino acids. V was clipped by 3 bases and J by 3 bases; unmatched bases: 13.

The V gene is TRBV20-1, the J gene TRBJ2-2; D might be TRBD2 (6 bases). V was cut by 1 base and J by 4 bases, with 10 bases left in between. Per germline, CDR1 DFQATT and CDR2 SNEGSKA (reference sequence). CDR3 length: 14 amino acids. The CDR3 region is CSARGLVGTGELFF. The CDR3, as DNA: TGCAGTGCTAGAGGACTAGTCGGCACCGGGGAGCTGTTTTTT.

This clonotype was detected ten times or more. The chain employs TRBV10-3 and TRBJ2-3; no reliable D call. CDR1 ENHRY and CDR2 SYGVKD come from the germline V gene. The CDR3 covers 11 residues. Trimming took off 4 bases at V and 6 bases at J, with 5 bases between the two ends. The CDR3 nucleotides read TGTGCCATCAGTGTAGACGATACGCAGTATTTT. Translated: CAISVDDTQYF.